A single sample is the source of the 24 T cell receptor beta chains below, sequenced in a study of T cells in Graves' hyperthyroidism and ophthalmopathy. RNA transcripts were the template for amplifying TCR beta CDR3 regions. TCR CDR3 underwent first-round RT-PCR with the HTBI primer set. TCRdb redid the calling of the multiplex PCR reads with MiXCR, one entry per CDR3 protein. Among 640,000 or so distinct CDR3 sequences listed, 13% to 15% were seen once. What was sequenced was blood. All receptors come from a woman in her late teens or twenties with Graves' ophthalmopathy.

This clonotype has just a few counts. This chain uses TRBV12-3 or TRBV12-4 with TRBJ2-1; tentatively, D is TRBD1 (6 bases). The CDR3 totals 15 residues. V was pared by 4 bases and J by 7 bases, with 17 bases between. CDR3 residues: CASSSSPWGRNEQFF. CDR3 in DNA: TGTGCCAGCAGTTCCTCGCCTTGGGGGCGGAATGAGCAGTTCTTC.

Only a few counts were recorded for this clonotype. This chain uses TRBV7-3 with TRBJ1-2; possible D gene TRBD1, 6 bases. The germline V gene has CDR1 SGHTA and CDR2 FQGTGA. Between the trimmed V and J ends, which lost 5 bases and 7 bases, there was a span of 11 bases. This CDR3 region has 12 residues. This CDR3 reads CASSQGRVGYTF. CDR3 bases: TGTGCCAGCAGCCAGGGGAGGGTTGGCTACACCTTC.

This clonotype has at least ten counts. This chain joins TRBV27 and TRBJ2-7; the match to TRBD1 covers 9 bases. The CDR3 runs 15 residues. The V and J ends lost 3 bases and 4 bases, in that order; junction bases with no gene match: 7. The germline V gene encodes CDR1 MNHEY and CDR2 SMNVEV (reference sequence). The CDR3 is CASSFLGQGQYEQYF. In DNA form, the CDR3 reads TGTGCCAGCAGTTTTTTGGGACAGGGTCAGTACGAGCAGTACTTC.

A few counts support this clonotype. The V and J genes are TRBV15 and TRBJ1-5; D remains ambiguous. This CDR3 contains 14 residues. Germline CDR1 is LNHNV and CDR2 is YYDKDF (reference sequence). V gave up 0 bases and J gave up 7 bases, with 10 bases separating them. The CDR3 nucleotides read TGTGCCACCAGCAGAGATGAAGGAGTCCAGCCCCAGCATTTT. It is translated as CATSRDEGVQPQHF.

Comments on this clonotype: This may be a read error: a much more frequent sequence differs by one nucleotide. This chain uses TRBV20-1 with TRBJ1-2, with D hard to call. Trimming removed 0 bases at V and 5 bases at J, with 13 bases between. This CDR3 spans 14 amino acids. Germline V lookup: CDR1 DFQATT, CDR2 SNEGSKA (reference sequence). DNA for the CDR3: TGCAGTGCTAGAGATTATACAGACCAGTATGGCTACACCTTC. Its protein is CSARDYTDQYGYTF.

This clonotype came up many times. The rearrangement links TRBV7-2 to TRBJ2-7; unclear D gene. The germline gives CDR1 SGHTA, CDR2 FQGNSA. The ends were cut back, 1 base at V and 6 bases at J, with 10 bases in the middle. The CDR3 is 13 residues long. CDR3 bases: TGTGCCAGCAGCTTAGTAACAGTAGGCGAGCAGTACTTC. Its translation: CASSLVTVGEQYF.

V and J are TRBV7-8 and TRBJ2-1; TRBD2 aligns across 12 bases. The V and J ends lost 5 bases and 4 bases, in that order; junction bases with no gene match: 12. This CDR3 spans 18 amino acids. Germline CDR1 and CDR2: SGHVS and FQNEAQ. The CDR3 protein is CASSRGLAGRPRYNEQFF. The CDR3 DNA reads as TGTGCCAGCAGCCGTGGACTAGCGGGACGACCGAGGTACAATGAGCAGTTCTTC.

This clonotype has a count of ten or more. The chain is built from TRBV15 and TRBJ2-5, with D possibly being TRBD2 (6 bases). Deletions cut 2 bases from V and 2 bases from J, with 15 bases between. This CDR3 is 16 amino acids long. In germline, CDR1 is LNHNV, CDR2 YYDKDF (reference sequence). In nucleotides, the CDR3 is TGTGCCACCAGCAGACGTGGGACCGGAGGGCAAGAGACCCAGTACTTC. This translates into CATSRRGTGGQETQYF.

The rearrangement joins TRBV11-2 to TRBJ2-4; maybe TRBD2 (6 bases). Trimming removed 1 base at V and 0 bases at J, with 13 bases between. CDR3 length: 17 amino acids. The germline V gene encodes CDR1 SGHAT and CDR2 FQNNGV. CDR3 protein: CASSLVPTGGAKNIQYF. CDR3 coding DNA: TGTGCCAGCAGCTTAGTTCCAACCGGGGGAGCCAAAAACATTCAGTACTTC.

This clonotype was observed many times. J is TRBJ2-3 and V is TRBV5-8, with D tentatively TRBD1 (5 bases). V dropped 0 bases and J dropped 2 bases, with 10 bases sitting between them. Looked up from germline, CDR1 is SGHTS and CDR2 is YDEGEE. CDR3 length equals 15 residues. The CDR3 region is CASSLDSGYTDTQYF. The CDR3 DNA reads TGTGCCAGCAGCTTGGATTCAGGGTACACAGATACGCAGTATTTT.

This chain uses TRBV27 with TRBJ2-5; TRBD2 agrees at 11 bases. This CDR3 spans 17 amino acids. J lost 3 bases, V lost 5 bases, and 11 bases had no gene match. Germline loops: CDR1 MNHEY, CDR2 SMNVEV (reference sequence). The CDR3 loop reads CASSETFPGLAEETQYF. CDR3 DNA sequence: TGTGCCAGCAGTGAGACCTTCCCGGGACTAGCGGAAGAGACCCAGTACTTC.

This clonotype was counted at least ten times. J is TRBJ2-7 and V is TRBV28; 9 bases align to TRBD1. The CDR3 spans 12 residues. Unmatched junction bases numbered 7, after V lost 10 bases and J lost 6 bases. Germline V CDR1 and CDR2: MDHEN, SYDVKM. The DNA for the CDR3 is TGTGCCATACAGGGGGCCCCCAGCGAGCAGTACTTC. Protein: CAIQGAPSEQYF.

The chain is built from TRBV20-1 and TRBJ2-7; no definite D call. CDR3 length: 13 amino acids. V dropped 5 bases and J dropped 3 bases, with 14 bases sitting between them. Germline V gene sequence: CDR1 DFQATT, CDR2 SNEGSKA (reference sequence). Written as DNA, the CDR3 is TGCAGTGCTCATGACTGGACGGGCTACGAGCAGTACTTC. Amino acids: CSAHDWTGYEQYF.

This clonotype was recorded many times. V is TRBV28 and J is TRBJ1-1; 9 positions agree with TRBD1. The V and J ends lost 5 bases and 1 base, in that order; junction bases with no gene match: 8. The CDR3 has 16 amino acids. The V gene's germline CDR1 is MDHEN and CDR2 SYDVKM. The CDR3 nucleotides read TGTGCCAGCAGTCCTGGGTCGGGACAGGGGAACACTGAAGCTTTCTTT. Protein product: CASSPGSGQGNTEAFF.

This clonotype came up many times. The rearrangement links TRBV28 to TRBJ2-5; D may be TRBD1 (6 bases). From germline, CDR1 is MDHEN and CDR2 SYDVKM. The CDR3 length is 14 residues. Between the trimmed V and J ends, which lost 5 bases and 1 base, there was a span of 11 bases. The CDR3 bases are TGTGCCAGCAGTACCGGACAGCTCCAAGAGACCCAGTACTTC. Its translation is CASSTGQLQETQYF.

This clonotype was counted ten times or more. This sequence joins TRBV29-1 and TRBJ1-2; perhaps TRBD1 as D (5 bases). With 4 bases removed from V and 4 bases from J, the gap between germline ends came to 16 bases. Germline V gene data show CDR1 as SQVTM and CDR2 as ANQGSEA. The CDR3 covers 14 residues. The CDR3, as DNA: TGCAGCGTTGGTGGGGCCATTCACGGCTATGGCTACACCTTC. It encodes CSVGGAIHGYGYTF.

This chain joins TRBV5-6 and TRBJ1-5; 8 bases line up with TRBD1. Looked up from germline, CDR1 is SGHDT and CDR2 is YYEEEE. V dropped 4 bases and J dropped 0; count of bases not matched to a gene: 6. The CDR3 extends over 16 amino acids. DNA of the CDR3: TGTGCCAGCAGCATTCAGGGGGCGCCTAGCAATCAGCCCCAGCATTTT. This encodes CASSIQGAPSNQPQHF. The full variable domain, its missing parts supplied by reference TRBV5-6 and TRBJ1-5, is DAGVTQSPTHLIKTRGQQVTLRCSPKSGHDTVSWYQQALGQGPQFIFQYYEEEERQRGNFPDRFSGHQFPNYSSELNVNALLLGDSALYLCASSIQGAPSNQPQHFGDGTRLSIL.

This clonotype has ten or more counts. The J gene is TRBJ2-7, the V gene TRBV20-1; TRBD2 agrees at 12 bases. This CDR3 region has 17 residues. V lost 2 bases to trimming and J lost 6 bases; unmatched junction nucleotides: 14. CDR1 and CDR2 from the germline V gene are DFQATT and SNEGSKA (reference sequence). As DNA, the CDR3 is TGCAGTGCTAGACCCTTCGGACTAGCGGGATCCTCGGGCGAGCAGTACTTC. Translated: CSARPFGLAGSSGEQYF.

The J gene is TRBJ2-2, the V gene TRBV4-2; 7 positions agree with TRBD2. The CDR3 runs 17 residues. Germline V CDR1 and CDR2: LGHNA, YNFKEQ. With 0 bases clipped from V and 0 bases from J, the junction kept 4 bases outside the gene matches. CDR3 nucleotide sequence: TGTGCCAGCAGCCAAGATTCGAGCGGGGCGAACACCGGGGAGCTGTTTTTT. Translated, it gives CASSQDSSGANTGELFF.

This clonotype was detected ten times or more. CDR3 in amino acids: CASSSPSGTQFF. CDR3 nucleotides: TGTGCCAGCAGCTCACCTAGCGGGACCCAGTTCTTC. V is TRBV7-2 and J is TRBJ2-1; 9 bases agree with TRBD2. The CDR3 is made up of 12 amino acids. The ends lost 4 bases at V and 13 bases at J; junction bases unmatched: 5. Germline V gene sequence: CDR1 SGHTA, CDR2 FQGNSA.

This clonotype was observed many times. V gene TRBV10-3 combines with J gene TRBJ2-2; D may match TRBD1 or TRBD2 (6 bases each). Trimming took off 7 bases at V and 4 bases at J, with 16 bases between the two ends. The CDR3 extends over 15 amino acids. The germline gives CDR1 ENHRY, CDR2 SYGVKD. Here the CDR3 DNA reads TGTGCCATCAACCGGGACAAGGGAGGCACCGGGGAGCTGTTTTTT. Translating it yields CAINRDKGGTGELFF.

This chain's CDR3 is CSARGTWGASGSPGEEQFF. Here the CDR3 DNA reads TGCAGTGCTAGAGGGACTTGGGGGGCTAGCGGGAGCCCAGGGGAGGAGCAGTTCTTC. V and J are TRBV20-1 and TRBJ2-1, with 10 bases lining up with TRBD2. Germline CDR1 reads DFQATT; CDR2 reads SNEGSKA (reference sequence). The junction had 22 bases not matched to a gene; V was cut back by 1 base and J by 10 bases. There are 19 residues in the CDR3.

This clonotype occurred a few times. V and J are TRBV12-3 or TRBV12-4 and TRBJ2-5, with D tentatively TRBD2 (5 bases). The CDR3 is 13 residues long. Trimming pared 7 bases from V and 5 bases from J, leaving 14 bases between. CDR3 sequence: CASTGRRGETQYF. The CDR3 DNA reads as TGTGCCAGCACCGGTAGGAGAGGGGAGACCCAGTACTTC.

Many counts were recorded for this clonotype. The chain couples TRBV12-3 or TRBV12-4 to TRBJ1-1; 7 nucleotides line up with TRBD1. V gave up 3 bases and J gave up 5 bases; unmatched junction bases: 6. The CDR3 is 14 amino acids. CDR3 sequence (DNA): TGTGCCAGCAGTTTCGGGCGCAGGGGGACTGAAGCTTTCTTT. Protein sequence: CASSFGRRGTEAFF.